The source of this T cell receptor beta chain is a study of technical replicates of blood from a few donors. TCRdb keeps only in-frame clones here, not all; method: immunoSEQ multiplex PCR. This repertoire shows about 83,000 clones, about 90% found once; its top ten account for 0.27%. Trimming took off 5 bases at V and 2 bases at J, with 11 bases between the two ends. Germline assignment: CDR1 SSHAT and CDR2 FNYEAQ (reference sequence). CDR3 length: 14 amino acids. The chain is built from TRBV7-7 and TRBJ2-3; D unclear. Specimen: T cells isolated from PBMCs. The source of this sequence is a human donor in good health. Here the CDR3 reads CASSQLHYTDTQYF. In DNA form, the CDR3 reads TGTGCCAGCAGCCAACTCCACTACACAGATACGCAGTATTTT.